Below are 24 T cell receptor beta chains sequenced from a single sample in a study of regulatory T cells in long-lasting Graves disease (dated by TCRdb to about 2021). The library came from multiplex PCR. Sequencing used an Illumina HiSeq 4000. TCR beta libraries were built with iRepertoire HTBI primers and Arm-PCR amplification of CDR3 regions. TCRdb redid the processing of the public reads, applying fastp at Q25 and MiXCR, and retained in-frame beta chains. Each entry is one CDR3 protein sequence, shown with its most common DNA and genes. The sample table records hundreds of thousands of distinct CDR3 sequences; 16% of these occur just once. The top ten clones comprise 25% to 30% of the sample. Taken with the paper, the label for time point translates to: newly diagnosed GD, antithyroid drugs for less than 3 months. For both TCR sequencing and RNA sequencing, RNA was extracted from PBMCs using TRIzol.

These data also formed part of another study, on T cells in Graves' hyperthyroidism and ophthalmopathy.

Here the sequenced sample was peripheral blood mononuclear cells (PBMCs), taken at new diagnosis, from a patient treated with antithyroid drugs. The receptor source for this set is a man between 35 and 55 years old with Graves disease. Donor details come from another sample of the same person, matched by shared clones.

This clonotype was seen a single time. The chain is built from TRBV6-2 or TRBV6-3 and TRBJ1-1; D gene uncertain. The CDR3 contains 14 residues. With 5 bases removed from V and 4 bases from J, the gap between germline ends came to 14 bases. CDR1 and CDR2 from the germline V gene are MNHEY and SVGEGT. Here the CDR3 DNA reads TGTGCCAGCAGTGAATTGAGTAGGATCACTGAAGCTTTCTTT. Encoded protein: CASSELSRITEAFF.

A remark on this clonotype: Because it lacks the conserved phenylalanine or tryptophan at the end, this CDR3 is likely a read error. The chain carries TRBV28 and TRBJ1-5; D remains ambiguous. The V and J ends lost 3 bases and 7 bases respectively, with 16 bases between them. Germline V gene data show CDR1 as MDHEN and CDR2 as SYDVKM. This CDR3 region has 15 residues. The DNA for the CDR3 is TGTGCCAGCAGTTTTCCGGATTCCCCGAGACAGCCCCAGCATTCT. Protein: CASSFPDSPRQPQHS.

This clonotype occurred many times. V and J are TRBV5-4 and TRBJ1-1; no clear D. V lost 0 bases and J 1 base, leaving 7 bases between the germline ends. This CDR3 spans 14 amino acids. Germline CDR1 reads SGHNT; CDR2 reads YYREEE (reference sequence). The CDR3 coding sequence is TGTGCCAGCAGCTTGGACTGGAAGAACACTGAAGCTTTCTTT. Translated: CASSLDWKNTEAFF.

The CDR3 here is CASSHLNKGAGKQYF. In DNA, the CDR3 is TGCGCCAGCAGCCATCTAAACAAGGGTGCCGGCAAGCAGTACTTC. The rearrangement links TRBV5-1 to TRBJ2-7; D is unclear. Germline CDR1 and CDR2: SGHRS and YFSETQ. CDR3 length: 15 residues. V shed 4 bases and J shed 8 bases, with 22 bases lying between them.

This clonotype was counted between two and nine times. The chain combines TRBV20-1 with TRBJ2-3; 8 bases are shared with TRBD2. The V gene's germline CDR1 is DFQATT and CDR2 SNEGSKA (reference sequence). Unmatched junction bases numbered 21, after V lost 5 bases and J lost 11 bases. The CDR3 is made up of 16 amino acids. CDR3 coding DNA: TGCAGTGCTCCCGAGGCGGGTTTAGCGGGGTCCGGGGGGCAGTATTTT. It encodes CSAPEAGLAGSGGQYF.

This clonotype was seen many times. This rearrangement joins TRBV30 to TRBJ2-3; D gene ambiguous. The length of the CDR3 is 14 residues. Germline loops: CDR1 GTSNPN, CDR2 SVGIG (reference sequence). The V end lost 2 bases, the J end lost 2 bases, and 11 bases lay between the germline ends. CDR3 coding DNA: TGTGCCTGGAGTTATGGGCGGCACACAGATACGCAGTATTTT. This gives the protein CAWSYGRHTDTQYF. Complete variable domain (other parts from reference TRBV30 and TRBJ2-3): SQTIHQWPATLVQPVGSPLSLECTVEGTSNPNLYWYRQAAGRGLQLLFYSVGIGQISSEVPQNLSASRPQDRQFILSSKKLLLSDSGFYLCAWSYGRHTDTQYFGPGTRLTVL.

At least ten counts were recorded for this clonotype. The V gene is TRBV29-1, the J gene TRBJ2-7; D might be TRBD1 (6 bases). CDR3 size: 12 residues. V dropped 3 bases and J dropped 3 bases, with 9 bases sitting between them. Germline V gene data show CDR1 as SQVTM and CDR2 as ANQGSEA. In nucleotides, the CDR3 is TGCAGCGTTGAGGAACAGGGCTACGAGCAGTACTTC. Translation gives CSVEEQGYEQYF.

This clonotype was counted many times. V is TRBV24-1 and J is TRBJ2-7; either TRBD1 or TRBD2 may supply D (5 bases each). Germline CDR1 reads KGHDR; CDR2 reads SFDVKD. Trimming shortened V by 2 bases and J by 0 bases, and 7 bases separated the two germline ends. The CDR3 contains 14 residues. In DNA, the CDR3 is TGTGCCACCAGTGATTCAGGGAGCTCCTACGAGCAGTACTTC. This codes for CATSDSGSSYEQYF.

This clonotype came up many times. The chain has TRBV9 and TRBJ1-5; tentative D call: TRBD1 (5 bases). Trimming shortened V by 0 bases and J by 3 bases, and 10 bases separated the two germline ends. Germline-derived CDR1 and CDR2 are SGDLS and YYNGEE. The CDR3 has 15 residues. The DNA of the CDR3 is TGTGCCAGCAGCGTAGGTCAGGGCCCCAATCAGCCCCAGCATTTT. Translating it yields CASSVGQGPNQPQHF.

This clonotype occurred many times. J is TRBJ2-3 and V is TRBV4-2; D gene unclear. With 0 bases removed from V and 2 bases from J, the gap between germline ends came to 9 bases. This CDR3 comprises 15 residues. Germline loops: CDR1 LGHNA, CDR2 YNFKEQ. DNA of the CDR3: TGTGCCAGCAGCCAAGATAGAGAGTTCACAGATACGCAGTATTTT. Protein product: CASSQDREFTDTQYF.

The chain is built from TRBV5-1 and TRBJ1-2; D is uncertain. This CDR3 has 15 amino acids. From germline, CDR1 is SGHRS and CDR2 YFSETQ. V was cut by 0 bases and J by 8 bases, with 17 bases left in between. The CDR3 loop is CASSLGGYPLGGYTF. The DNA for the CDR3 is TGCGCCAGCAGCTTGGGCGGGTACCCCTTAGGCGGCTACACCTTC.

This clonotype was counted only a few times. Just one base apart from a much larger clone, this may be a read error. The chain has TRBV11-1 and TRBJ2-7; TRBD2 might be the D (6 bases). This CDR3 region has 15 residues. Germline CDR1 SGHAT, CDR2 FQDESV (reference sequence). V lost 5 bases and J lost 2, with 16 bases in between. CDR3 residues: CASSPQAGTPYEQYF. The CDR3 bases are TGTGCCAGCAGCCCTCAGGCGGGGACGCCCTACGAGCAGTACTTC.

This clonotype was recorded at least ten times. V usage is TRBV7-2 and J usage is TRBJ2-3; D is unresolved. The CDR3 has 15 residues. V lost 5 bases to trimming and J lost 2 bases, with 14 bases between them. Germline V gene data show CDR1 as SGHTA and CDR2 as FQGNSA. The DNA of the CDR3 is TGTGCCAGCAGCCCGTGGGGTGGGGACACAGATACGCAGTATTTT. It translates to CASSPWGGDTDTQYF.

The V and J genes are TRBV28 and TRBJ2-1, with TRBD2 identical over 10 bases. The germline CDR1 and CDR2 sequences are MDHEN and SYDVKM. V dropped 4 bases and J dropped 8; count of bases not matched to a gene: 8. The CDR3 covers 15 residues. The CDR3 nucleotides read TGTGCCAGCAGTTGGGAAGCGGGAGGGTCCCATGAGCAGTTCTTC. Translating it yields CASSWEAGGSHEQFF.

This clonotype was found many times. The rearrangement uses TRBV5-4 and TRBJ1-6; a weak D match, TRBD1 (5 bases). CDR1 SGHNT and CDR2 YYREEE come from the germline V gene (reference sequence). Trimming left V 2 bases short and J 7 bases short, with 13 bases between. This CDR3 contains 15 residues. CDR3 sequence: CASSLGPGRNSPLHF. CDR3 nucleotide sequence: TGTGCCAGCAGCTTAGGCCCAGGGAGGAATTCACCCCTCCACTTT.

At least ten counts were recorded for this clonotype. The chain links TRBV2 to TRBJ1-4, with D possibly TRBD1 on 5 matching bases. CDR1 SNHLY and CDR2 FYNNEI come from the germline V gene. The CDR3 is 15 residues long. V was trimmed by 6 bases and J by 7 bases, leaving 18 bases between them. The CDR3 DNA reads as TGTGCCAGCAGGTGGTTTCGGGACGTGGGTGAAAAACTGTTTTTT. Amino acid sequence: CASRWFRDVGEKLFF.

Ten or more counts support this clonotype. The chain joins TRBV28 to TRBJ1-1; 10 bases are a match to TRBD1. This CDR3 is built from 17 residues. The trim removed 6 bases at V and 1 base at J, leaving 11 bases unmatched. Per the germline V gene, CDR1 is MDHEN and CDR2 is SYDVKM. CDR3 nucleotides: TGTGCCAGCAGAGGACAAGACAGGGGGCACCCGAACACTGAAGCTTTCTTT. Protein sequence: CASRGQDRGHPNTEAFF.

The sample holds a few counts of this clonotype. J is TRBJ2-5 and V is TRBV5-1; TRBD2 might be the D (6 bases). This CDR3 comprises 14 residues. Looked up from germline, CDR1 is SGHRS and CDR2 is YFSETQ. With 4 bases removed from V and 1 base from J, the gap between germline ends came to 11 bases. CDR3 coding DNA: TGCGCCAGCAGCGGCCTGGGGGGCCAAGAGACCCAGTACTTC. Protein: CASSGLGGQETQYF.

The V gene is TRBV19, the J gene TRBJ2-2, with D perhaps matching TRBD1 or TRBD2 (5 bases each). The CDR3 is 15 amino acids. The ends were cut back, 4 bases at V and 1 base at J, with 10 bases in the middle. Germline CDR1 and CDR2: LNHDA and SQIVND (reference sequence). The CDR3 nucleotides are TGTGCCAGTAGTAACGGGACCGTGAACACCGGGGAGCTGTTTTTT. The encoded protein is CASSNGTVNTGELFF.

This clonotype was counted at least ten times. The V call is TRBV7-2, the J call TRBJ2-3; TRBD2 agrees at 8 bases. Unmatched junction bases numbered 12, after V lost 7 bases and J lost 3 bases. The CDR3 is 16 amino acids. CDR1 and CDR2 (germline): SGHTA, FQGNSA. The chain's CDR3 is CASTPIAGILTDTQYF. The CDR3 DNA reads as TGTGCCAGCACCCCCATAGCGGGGATCTTAACAGATACGCAGTATTTT.

This clonotype turned up a few times. The rearrangement links TRBV18 to TRBJ2-2; TRBD2 aligns across 8 bases. Trimming at V came to 0 bases and at J to 6 bases, leaving 3 bases not matched to a gene. CDR3 size: 15 residues. Germline CDR1 KGHSH, CDR2 LQKENI. The CDR3 DNA reads TGTGCCAGCTCACCACCGAGCGGGGGTTCCGGGGAGCTGTTTTTT. Its translation is CASSPPSGGSGELFF.

Turning to this clonotype: This likely traces to a read error, being one base from a far larger clone. The chain recombines TRBV7-3 with TRBJ2-3, with 8 bases lining up with TRBD1. The CDR3 consists of 15 residues. CDR1 is SGHTA, CDR2 FQGTGA, per germline. V gave up 5 bases and J gave up 3 bases; unmatched junction bases: 7. Here the CDR3 reads CASSADRALTDTQYF. In nucleotides, the CDR3 is TGTGCCAGCAGCGCGGACAGGGCATTAACAGATACGCAGTATTTT.

This clonotype was observed at least ten times. The chain combines TRBV5-1 with TRBJ1-6, with D uncertain. The length of the CDR3 is 14 residues. The V end was cut by 3 bases, the J end by 6 bases, with 10 bases between. Germline CDR1 and CDR2: SGHRS and YFSETQ. The CDR3 reads CASSYDSVNSPLHF. The DNA for the CDR3 is TGCGCCAGCAGCTATGACTCGGTTAATTCACCCCTCCACTTT.

The J gene is TRBJ1-5, the V gene TRBV25-1; no clear D. This CDR3 contains 13 residues. Germline CDR1 reads MGHDK; CDR2 reads SYGVNS. Deletions cut 6 bases from V and 11 bases from J, with 17 bases between. The CDR3 bases are TGTGCCAGCAGCGCCCTCTGGAGCGAAGCCCAGCATTTT. It codes for CASSALWSEAQHF.